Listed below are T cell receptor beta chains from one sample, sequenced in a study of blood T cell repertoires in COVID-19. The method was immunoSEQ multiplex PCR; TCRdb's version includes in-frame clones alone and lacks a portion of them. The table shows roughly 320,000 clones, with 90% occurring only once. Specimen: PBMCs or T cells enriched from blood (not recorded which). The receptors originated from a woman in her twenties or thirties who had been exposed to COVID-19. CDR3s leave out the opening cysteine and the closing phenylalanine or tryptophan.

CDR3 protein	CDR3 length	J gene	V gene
ASSPGDLRPGELF	13	TRBJ2-2	TRBV6-1
ASSSGDSWNQPQH	13	TRBJ1-5	TRBV5-1
ASRFAPHGGGSPLH	14	TRBJ1-6	TRBV27
ASSPSGTVTNYGYT	14	TRBJ1-2	TRBV18
ASSTRTGPEAF	11	TRBJ1-1	TRBV11-2
AIWDPGGEQF	10	TRBJ2-1	TRBV10-3
ASSMIRSNTEAF	12	TRBJ1-1	TRBV19
ASRPVAGGYNEQF	13	TRBJ2-1	TRBV6-4
ASSEVGGAAGELF	13	TRBJ2-2	TRBV2
SAREDRGQF	9	TRBJ2-1	TRBV20-1
ASSTGQGLNEKLF	13	TRBJ1-4	TRBV5-1
ASSPGQGGSYEQY	13	TRBJ2-7	TRBV18
ASSPGYGDTEAF	12	TRBJ1-1	TRBV19
SVEERWVEGNTEAF	14	TRBJ1-1	TRBV29-1
ATAPRGGTDTQY	12	TRBJ2-3	TRBV19
ASSRGRFSNQPQH	13	TRBJ1-5	TRBV7-8
SVVDSLNMHHT	11	TRBJ1-2	TRBV29-1
AWSVPQGFPWGEKLF	15	TRBJ1-4	TRBV30
AITGGTGNTIY	11	TRBJ1-3	TRBV10-3
ASSLGGTRPQH	11	TRBJ1-5	TRBV7-2
ASSEPGGSQPQH	12	TRBJ1-5	TRBV6-1
ASSLIWTENEKLF	13	TRBJ1-4	TRBV5-6
ASSPDISGGFTGELF	15	TRBJ2-2	TRBV9
ASSLGRSYEQY	11	TRBJ2-7	TRBV13
ASSPSGGTYNEQF	13	TRBJ2-1	TRBV7-3
ASSFRRGGLDEQF	13	TRBJ2-1	TRBV5-4
ATSSAGGVGELF	12	TRBJ2-2	TRBV24-1
SASSGHQRNEQF	12	TRBJ2-1	TRBV20-1
ASSDRLAGSSYEQY	14	TRBJ2-7	TRBV5-1
ASTEGGMNTEAF	12	TRBJ1-1	TRBV3-1/TRBV3-2
ASSPRDSSNTQY	12	TRBJ2-3	TRBV7-9
ASGFPGTVNTEAF	13	TRBJ1-1	TRBV12-5
ASSSAGTLYGYT	12	TRBJ1-2	TRBV27
ASTGQGPGYT	10	TRBJ1-2	TRBV19
ASSHRETQY	9	TRBJ2-5	TRBV7-8
AWSPGTGNSPLH	12	TRBJ1-6	TRBV30
ASSTSRLAGAGEQF	14	TRBJ2-1	TRBV19
ASSLGTGGEKLF	12	TRBJ1-4	TRBV7-9
ASSSTRRSRGGGELF	15	TRBJ2-2	TRBV11-2
ASSPGGGESTEAF	13	TRBJ1-1	TRBV5-1
ASSLGPNQPQH	11	TRBJ1-5	TRBV7-2
ASSPVANTDTQY	12	TRBJ2-3	TRBV18
ASSQVSGGRYEQY	13	TRBJ2-7	TRBV4-3
ASSKTSGGELQTDTQY	16	TRBJ2-3	TRBV9
ASSPMGPRQGADTGELF	17	TRBJ2-2	TRBV5-4
ASSPHFGGEVNYGYT	15	TRBJ1-2	TRBV6-6
ASSPRVAGFRTDTQY	15	TRBJ2-3	TRBV9
ASSQAGGPQDTQY	13	TRBJ2-3	TRBV4-3
ASSQVGSNYGYT	12	TRBJ1-2	TRBV4-3
AWSVFYPRGEAF	12	TRBJ1-1	TRBV30
ASSFWEDSYNEQF	13	TRBJ2-1	TRBV7-9
ASSFRTSGGNNEQF	14	TRBJ2-1	TRBV19
ASSPLEGGYGYT	12	TRBJ1-2	TRBV2